This is a list of T cell receptor beta chains from one sample in a study of shared clonotypes between healthy human individuals. Measured with immunoSEQ multiplex PCR; TCRdb has only the in-frame clones, and not every one. The sample includes about 1 million clones, 65% to 80% of them seen just once. Source material: memory CD4+ T cells sorted from blood. These receptors were collected from a man aged 18 to 35 in good health. Both conserved end residues are part of each CDR3. D genes are given only for firm matches. The size of a clone is reported for some rows only, either as once, few or many, or as a class for expanded clones.

clone size: few; D gene: TRBD1; V gene: TRBV28; J gene: TRBJ1-5; CDR3 DNA: TGTGCCAGCAGTGGACAGGGAGATTACAAGCCCCAGCATTTT; CDR3 protein: CASSGQGDYKPQHF
clone size: .; D gene: TRBD2; V gene: TRBV5-4; J gene: TRBJ2-1; CDR3 DNA: TGTGCCAGCAGCCCTCCAACTAGCGGGAGGGACAATGAGCAGTTCTTC; CDR3 protein: CASSPPTSGRDNEQFF
clone size: .; D gene: .; V gene: TRBV6-5; J gene: TRBJ1-1; CDR3 DNA: TGTGCCAGCAGTAACAGGGAGGGGAACACTGAAGCTTTCTTT; CDR3 protein: CASSNREGNTEAFF
clone size: .; D gene: TRBD2; V gene: TRBV27; J gene: TRBJ2-7; CDR3 DNA: TGTGCCAGCAGTTCCTCCGGGACTAGCGGGCGGTACGAGCAGTACTTC; CDR3 protein: CASSSSGTSGRYEQYF
clone size: .; D gene: TRBD2; V gene: TRBV7-2; J gene: TRBJ2-3; CDR3 DNA: TGTGCCAGCAGCCACTATAATAGCGGGGAGGGAGATACGCAGTATTTT; CDR3 protein: CASSHYNSGEGDTQYF
clone size: once; D gene: .; V gene: TRBV1; J gene: TRBJ2-3; CDR3 DNA: TGCACCAGCAGCCGTAGAGGAGAGCCGCAGTATTTT; CDR3 protein: CTSSRRGEPQYF
clone size: .; D gene: .; V gene: TRBV5-6; J gene: TRBJ1-5; CDR3 DNA: TGTGCCAGCAGCTTGGCCGAAAATGGGGGAAAAAAGCAGCCCCAGCATTTT; CDR3 protein: CASSLAENGGKKQPQHF
clone size: .; D gene: .; V gene: TRBV18; J gene: TRBJ2-7; CDR3 DNA: TGTGCCAGCTCCCGGACGGGTTACGAGCAGTACTTC; CDR3 protein: CASSRTGYEQYF
clone size: .; D gene: .; V gene: TRBV5-4; J gene: TRBJ1-1; CDR3 DNA: TGTGCCAGCAGCTTCAGGGACAACACTGAAGCTTTCTTT; CDR3 protein: CASSFRDNTEAFF
clone size: .; D gene: .; V gene: TRBV7-3; J gene: TRBJ2-7; CDR3 DNA: TGTGCCAGCAGCTTGGAGAGCTCCTACGAGCAGTACTTC; CDR3 protein: CASSLESSYEQYF
clone size: .; D gene: TRBD1; V gene: TRBV10-1; J gene: TRBJ1-5; CDR3 DNA: TGCGCCAGCAGTGAGTCCGGGACAGTCTTCAATCAGCCCCAGCATTTT; CDR3 protein: CASSESGTVFNQPQHF
clone size: few; D gene: .; V gene: TRBV5-1; J gene: TRBJ1-3; CDR3 DNA: TGCGCCAGCCAACAGGGACCTGGCTCTGGAAACACCATATATTTT; CDR3 protein: CASQQGPGSGNTIYF
clone size: .; D gene: .; V gene: TRBV4-3; J gene: TRBJ1-1; CDR3 DNA: TGCGCCAGCAGCCGCGAAATTTGGGTGGAGAGCACTGAAGCTTTCTTT; CDR3 protein: CASSREIWVESTEAFF
clone size: .; D gene: .; V gene: TRBV6-1; J gene: TRBJ1-5; CDR3 DNA: TGTGCCAGCAGGATCTATAGCAATCAGCCCCAGCATTTT; CDR3 protein: CASRIYSNQPQHF
clone size: .; D gene: TRBD2; V gene: TRBV5-1; J gene: TRBJ2-1; CDR3 DNA: TGCGCCAGCAGCTCGGGCCCGGGACTAGGATATGAGCAGTTCTTC; CDR3 protein: CASSSGPGLGYEQFF
clone size: .; D gene: TRBD1; V gene: TRBV7-6; J gene: TRBJ2-1; CDR3 DNA: TGTGCCAGCAGCATAGGGACAGGAATAAGCAATGAGCAGTTCTTC; CDR3 protein: CASSIGTGISNEQFF
clone size: .; D gene: TRBD1; V gene: TRBV6-1; J gene: TRBJ2-7; CDR3 DNA: TGTGCCAGCAGTATTCGGACAGGGGGAAGCTACGAGCAGTACTTC; CDR3 protein: CASSIRTGGSYEQYF
clone size: .; D gene: .; V gene: TRBV19; J gene: TRBJ1-5; CDR3 DNA: TGTGCCAGTAGTAAAGAAGGCAGCAATCAGCCCCAGCATTTT; CDR3 protein: CASSKEGSNQPQHF
clone size: .; D gene: .; V gene: TRBV20-1; J gene: TRBJ2-1; CDR3 DNA: TGCAGTGCCGGTTGGAATGAGCAGTTCTTC; CDR3 protein: CSAGWNEQFF
clone size: .; D gene: TRBD1; V gene: TRBV11-3; J gene: TRBJ2-1; CDR3 DNA: TGTGCCAGCAGCCGGGACAGTCTCTACAATGAGCAGTTCTTC; CDR3 protein: CASSRDSLYNEQFF
clone size: .; D gene: TRBD2; V gene: TRBV7-3; J gene: TRBJ2-5; CDR3 DNA: TGTGCCAGCAGCCCTATAGCGGGGGCCGTCCAAGAGACCCAGTACTTC; CDR3 protein: CASSPIAGAVQETQYF
clone size: .; D gene: TRBD1; V gene: TRBV2; J gene: TRBJ2-4; CDR3 DNA: TGTGCCAGCAGTGAAGGACAGGGGGTAGCCAAAAACATTCAGTACTTC; CDR3 protein: CASSEGQGVAKNIQYF